This record covers a single T cell receptor (beta chain). The CDR3 consists of 16 residues. This sample was taken from a study of CD8+ T cells in alopecia areata. Extracted from the samples, RNA was reverse transcribed into cDNA to serve as the sequencing template. The repertoire was sequenced with immunoSEQ multiplex PCR; TCRdb's copy has only in-frame clones and lacks some. Of 95,000 to 110,000 clones in the sample, about four fifths were seen once. Treatment of the sample: oral pan-JAK inhibitor, 5-10 mg twice daily. The clonotype was recovered from a human donor with alopecia areata. This chain connects TRBV21-1 to TRBJ2-1; TRBD2 is the table's D call, not checked against the DNA. TRBV21-1 is classified as a pseudogene. The material was CD8+ T cells sorted from blood, obtained at week 24, from a patient treated with tofacitinib. CDR3 sequence reads: CASSKGTLAWDDEQFF. In nucleotides, the CDR3 is TGTGCCAGCAGCAAAGGCACACTAGCCTGGGATGATGAGCAGTTCTTC.